The present T cell receptor beta chain was sequenced within a study of tumor-infiltrating lymphocytes in primary liver carcinoma. Study-wide results and limits: Tumor region pairs overlapped more than did tumor-adjacent and tumor-blood pairs.

V was cut by 4 bases and J by 9 bases, with 17 bases left in between. Per the germline V gene, CDR1 is SGHRS and CDR2 is YFSETQ. CDR3 length: 14 residues. The tissue used was unsorted bulk material of about 19-30 mg. RNA and DNA were co-extracted from it with the AllPrep DNA/RNA mini kit. Starting from approximately 470 ng of total RNA, TCR beta cDNA was produced with a primer in the constant region. Three nested multiplex PCR rounds, a slightly modified ARM-PCR method, built the TCR beta libraries. The first two PCR rounds used TRBV1-TRBV30 primers with a Cbeta primer, about 9 cycles each. Each CDR3 protein is one row after TCRdb ran MiXCR on the multiplex PCR reads. This repertoire shows tens of thousands of distinct CDR3 sequences, about two thirds found once; its top ten account for around 15%. This clonotype was seen only a few times. Its matching antigen is unknown. Just one base apart from a much larger clone, this may be a read error.

The clonotype originates from a woman aged 55 to 70 with primary liver carcinoma and hepatitis B virus infection. V and J are TRBV5-1 and TRBJ2-4; D uncertain. Sequenced material: liver tumor tissue from sampling region 4. Subset noted: tumor region T4, right-lateral pole. The CDR3 region is CASSPTSTACIQYF. The CDR3 DNA sequence: TGCGCCAGCAGCCCAACATCGACCGCGTGCATTCAGTACTTC.